These 23 T cell receptor beta chains share one sample of origin, sequenced in a study of T-cell reconstitution after alpha-beta-depleted transplantation in children. Preparation of the TCRbeta library used unique molecular identifiers. TCRdb reprocessed the PCR reads via MiXCR and lists one record per CDR3 protein. The sample includes more than 400,000 distinct CDR3 sequences, approximately 10% of them seen just once. Sequenced material: PBMCs, mostly from graft donor cells, taken 180 days after TCRalphabeta/CD19-depleted stem cell transplant. These receptor sequences come from a female patient aged 2-15 years who had a stem cell transplant for aplastic anemia, so the T cells may come from the graft donor.

About this clonotype: Possible read error: a much larger clone is one base away. The chain carries TRBV12-3 or TRBV12-4 and TRBJ2-4; TRBD1 is a possible D gene (6 bases). CDR3 length equals 17 residues. CDR3 nucleotide sequence: TGTGCCAGCAGTTTGGCCGGGACAAGGAGAGCCAAAAACAGTCAGTACTTC. It codes for CASSLAGTRRAKNSQYF.

This clonotype was detected only a few times. The chain couples TRBV20-1 to TRBJ1-4, with D unclear. Germline-derived CDR1 and CDR2 are DFQATT and SNEGSKA (reference sequence). The CDR3 sequence is 13 residues long. Trimming took 3 bases from V and 5 from J, leaving 10 bases between them. The CDR3 loop reads CSARLAGNEKLFF. The CDR3 bases are TGCAGTGCTAGGCTGGCGGGGAATGAAAAACTGTTTTTT.

V gene TRBV21-1 combines with J gene TRBJ2-7; the DNA was not used to check the table's D call, TRBD2. TRBV21-1 is shown as a pseudogene. This CDR3 has 21 amino acids. The chain's CDR3 is CASSKSRGGRGSKTLSYEQYV. CDR3 nucleotide sequence: TGTGCCAGCAGCAAATCTCGGGGGGGAAGAGGCTCCAAGACCCTCTCCTACGAGCAGTACGTC.

CDR3 region: CASSPGENSNQPQHF. DNA of the CDR3: TGTGCCAGCTCACCGGGAGAAAATAGCAATCAGCCCCAGCATTTT. The chain couples TRBV18 to TRBJ1-5; the D is unclear. The CDR3 has 15 residues. V lost 3 bases to trimming and J lost 0 bases, with 9 bases between them. Germline V gives CDR1 KGHSH, CDR2 LQKENI.

This chain links TRBV19 with TRBJ1-3; tentative D call: TRBD1 (6 bases). Deletions cut 7 bases from V and 0 bases from J, with 13 bases between. The V gene's germline CDR1 is LNHDA and CDR2 SQIVND (reference sequence). The CDR3 has 15 residues. Here the CDR3 reads CASNPDSYSGNTIYF. The DNA of the CDR3 is TGTGCCAGTAACCCGGACAGTTACTCTGGAAACACCATATATTTT. The entire variable domain, with the rest obtained from reference TRBV19 and TRBJ1-3, is as follows: DGGITQSPKYLFRKEGQNVTLSCEQNLNHDAMYWYRQDPGQGLRLIYYSQIVNDFQKGDIAEGYSVSREKKESFPLTVTSAQKNPTAFYLCASNPDSYSGNTIYFGEGSWLTVV.

V gene TRBV4-2 combines with J gene TRBJ2-7; D is perhaps TRBD2 (6 bases). Germline lookup yields CDR1 LGHNA and CDR2 YNFKEQ. Trimming shortened V by 6 bases and J by 0 bases, and 12 bases separated the two germline ends. This CDR3 is 14 amino acids long. CDR3 coding DNA: TGTGCCAGCAGTTATGGGGGGTCCTCCTACGAGCAGTACTTC. Translating gives CASSYGGSSYEQYF.

This clonotype came up a few times. This chain links TRBV6-4 with TRBJ1-5; D ambiguous. V was shortened by 5 bases and J by 0 bases, with 20 bases between the two germline ends. CDR3 length: 18 residues. Germline CDR1 is MRHNA and CDR2 is SNTAGT. The CDR3 DNA is TGTGCCAGCAGTCCCCTGAGTTCGCAGTCCAATAGCAATCAGCCCCAGCATTTT. Translation gives CASSPLSSQSNSNQPQHF.

This clonotype was picked up a small number of times. This chain uses TRBV12-3 or TRBV12-4 with TRBJ1-3; TRBD1 might be the D (5 bases). Trimming took off 6 bases at V and 4 bases at J, with 19 bases between the two ends. CDR3 size: 16 residues. In DNA form, the CDR3 reads TGTGCCAGCAGCCCTGGGGCCTTGAGCTTGGGAAACACCATATATTTT. This encodes CASSPGALSLGNTIYF.

The chain links TRBV7-2 to TRBJ2-1; D unclear. Germline V gives CDR1 SGHTA, CDR2 FQGNSA. V gave up 4 bases and J gave up 6 bases, with 10 bases separating them. The CDR3 is 13 amino acids. This CDR3 reads CASSSPNGNEQFF. The CDR3 DNA sequence: TGTGCCAGCAGCTCCCCGAACGGCAATGAGCAGTTCTTC.

This clonotype was recorded at least ten times. The rearrangement joins TRBV12-3 or TRBV12-4 to TRBJ2-3, with D hard to call. Trimming took off 3 bases at V and 2 bases at J, with 9 bases between the two ends. The CDR3 contains 14 residues. The CDR3 DNA reads TGTGCCAGCAGTTTGGAGACCGCCACAGATACGCAGTATTTT. Its translation is CASSLETATDTQYF.

This clonotype has only a few counts. The chain carries TRBV10-3 and TRBJ1-2; D uncertain. CDR3 length: 12 amino acids. CDR1 is ENHRY and CDR2 is SYGVKD in the germline V gene. Trimming shortened V by 0 bases and J by 5 bases, and 4 bases separated the two germline ends. The CDR3 sequence: CAISESGYGYTF. Here the CDR3 DNA reads TGTGCCATCAGTGAGTCAGGGTATGGCTACACCTTC.

V usage is TRBV20-1 and J usage is TRBJ2-1; 13 bases match TRBD2. Trimming at V came to 6 bases and at J to 3 bases, leaving 5 bases not matched to a gene. CDR1 and CDR2 (germline): DFQATT, SNEGSKA (reference sequence). The CDR3 extends over 15 amino acids. The CDR3 protein is CSARTSGSSYNEQFF. DNA of the CDR3: TGCAGTGCCCGGACTAGCGGGAGCAGCTACAATGAGCAGTTCTTC.

This clonotype has at least ten counts. V is TRBV20-1 and J is TRBJ2-7, with 12 bases that match TRBD1. The V segment lost 5 bases and the J segment 1 base; nucleotides outside the gene matches: 15. This CDR3 is built from 18 residues. Germline CDR1 reads DFQATT; CDR2 reads SNEGSKA (reference sequence). In nucleotides, the CDR3 is TGCAGTGCTCGCGGTGGAGGGACAGGGGGCGTTGGTTCCTACGAGCAGTACTTC. Translating gives CSARGGGTGGVGSYEQYF.

The V call is TRBV6-1, the J call TRBJ2-7; 11 nucleotides align to TRBD1. The V gene's germline CDR1 is MNHNS and CDR2 SASEGT. The CDR3 is 16 residues long. V lost 2 bases and J lost 3; bases outside the gene matches: 6. CDR3 protein: CASSEPTGQGDYEQYF. In DNA form, the CDR3 reads TGTGCCAGCAGTGAACCCACGGGACAGGGGGACTACGAGCAGTACTTC.

The chain carries TRBV7-9 and TRBJ2-5, with TRBD1 as a possible D gene (6 bases). Between the trimmed V and J ends, which lost 7 bases and 1 base, there was a span of 19 bases. The CDR3 is 16 amino acids. CDR1 is SEHNR, CDR2 FQNEAQ, per germline (reference sequence). This CDR3 is CASTLMGAGSQETQYF. CDR3 coding DNA: TGTGCCAGCACCCTAATGGGGGCTGGGAGCCAAGAGACCCAGTACTTC.

This clonotype was recorded a few times. This chain joins TRBV21-1 and TRBJ2-5; the D segment call TRBD2 is taken from the table without a DNA check. TRBV21-1 is flagged as a pseudogene. This CDR3 comprises 15 residues. CDR3 region: CASSKSLADQETQYF. The CDR3 coding sequence is TGTGCCAGCAGCAAATCCCTAGCGGACCAAGAGACCCAGTACTTC.

The table lists this clonotype with many counts. The V gene is TRBV29-1, the J gene TRBJ1-1, with D uncertain. The CDR3 loop spans 14 amino acids. CDR1 and CDR2 (germline): SQVTM, ANQGSEA. V dropped 3 bases and J dropped 0 bases, with 11 bases sitting between them. The CDR3 loop reads CSVELDALNTEAFF. The CDR3 coding sequence is TGCAGCGTTGAGCTGGACGCCTTGAACACTGAAGCTTTCTTT.

Only a few counts were recorded for this clonotype. The CDR3 is CASSLLERGIAGNTIYF. CDR3 nucleotides: TGTGCCAGCAGCTTACTTGAGAGGGGGATAGCTGGAAACACCATATATTTT. The chain uses TRBV5-5 and TRBJ1-3; a weak D match, TRBD1 (6 bases). The CDR3 length is 17 residues. V lost 2 bases and J lost 2, with 17 bases in between. The germline V gene has CDR1 SGHKS and CDR2 YYEKEE (reference sequence).

This clonotype was counted a few times. The chain recombines TRBV4-3 with TRBJ2-3, with 11 bases matching TRBD2. CDR3 length equals 19 residues. Germline CDR1 LGHNA, CDR2 YSLEER. V was clipped by 1 base and J by 5 bases; unmatched bases: 14. The CDR3 protein is CASSQVPTIAGGLLDTQYF. The CDR3 DNA is TGCGCCAGCAGCCAAGTTCCCACTATAGCGGGAGGGCTACTAGATACGCAGTATTTT.

This clonotype was detected ten times or more. The rearrangement links TRBV12-3 or TRBV12-4 to TRBJ2-5, with 12 bases that match TRBD2. This CDR3 comprises 15 residues. V shed 7 bases, J shed 5 bases, and the junction held 8 bases outside the gene matches. The CDR3: CASNRLAGGPETQYF. CDR3 nucleotide sequence: TGTGCCAGCAACCGGCTAGCGGGAGGGCCGGAGACCCAGTACTTC.

This clonotype was found a few times. The DNA for the CDR3 is TGTGCCAGCAGCTTGATACAGGGGGCGGAGGAGACCCAGTACTTC. Amino acid sequence: CASSLIQGAEETQYF. The chain employs TRBV7-4 and TRBJ2-5; 9 nucleotides line up with TRBD1. The CDR3 consists of 15 residues. Germline V gene lookup returns CDR1 SGHVT and CDR2 SQSDAQ. J gave up 5 bases and V 3 bases, and 7 bases lay outside the gene matches.

This clonotype was counted many times. The rearrangement uses TRBV7-2 and TRBJ2-1, with a weak D call TRBD1 (6 bases). Germline loops: CDR1 SGHTA, CDR2 FQGNSA. With 3 bases removed from V and 7 bases from J, the gap between germline ends came to 19 bases. The CDR3 has 16 residues. CDR3 DNA: TGTGCCAGCAGCTTGTGGGACACCCGAGTGGGGAATGAGCAGTTCTTC. Protein: CASSLWDTRVGNEQFF.

This clonotype was observed a few times. This chain connects TRBV11-2 to TRBJ1-6; 10 bases match TRBD1. The CDR3 covers 16 residues. Germline values: CDR1 SGHAT, CDR2 FQNNGV. V shed 5 bases, J shed 7 bases, and the junction held 8 bases outside the gene matches. The CDR3 coding sequence is TGTGCCAGCAGCCGCCCTGGGGGACAGGGGAATTCACCCCTCCACTTT. This gives the protein CASSRPGGQGNSPLHF.